This paragraph reports one T cell receptor beta chain. Its antigen remains unknown. The data were taken from a study of cytomegalovirus exposure and HLA in healthy donors. CDR1 is LNHNV and CDR2 is YYDKDF in the germline V gene (reference sequence). V lost 0 bases and J lost 2, with 15 bases in between. The CDR3 covers 17 residues. Regarding the study as a whole: There were some public TCRs occurring in many donors, but most TCR sequences were rare. The study put 160 or so TCR beta chains on its list as cytomegalovirus-associated.

The repertoire was sequenced with immunoSEQ multiplex PCR; TCRdb's copy has only in-frame clones and lacks some. The sample gives fewer than 250,000 clones, around 88% of which show up once; roughly 1.5% is in the top ten. The rearrangement links TRBV15 to TRBJ2-3; D is possibly TRBD2 (5 bases). This TCR was recovered from a young woman in good health and CMV-seronegative. Sequencing input: PBMCs. CDR3 sequence: CATSRDGGDKHTDTQYF. Written as DNA, the CDR3 is TGTGCCACCAGCAGAGATGGAGGAGACAAACACACAGATACGCAGTATTTT.